Following are 14 T cell receptor beta chains from one sample sequenced in a study of vaccination and CD4 T cells after COVID-19 (dated by TCRdb to between 2021 and 2024). The library was prepared using PCR. TCRdb records Illumina iSeq 100 as the sequencer. DNA from cultured CD4+ T cells was subjected to TCR sequencing with the Oncomine TCR Beta short-read assay at the Johns Hopkins FTIC core. The raw public data were reprocessed by TCRdb itself: fastp quality trimming at Q25, MiXCR clonotype calling, in-frame beta chains only. All rows with the same CDR3 protein become a single entry with the most common DNA and genes. The sample yields approximately 26,000 distinct CDR3 sequences; roughly 40% were counted once. In total, the top ten clones hold roughly 10% of the sample. These receptors have no identified antigens. The treatment or condition label for this specimen denotes: roughly 10-day PBMC culture with coronavirus spike peptide pools or control peptides (ViraFEST assay).

The sequencing sample was made of CD4+ T cells from blood, cultured in vitro. These receptors originate from a human donor who had recovered from COVID-19.

In this sample, this clonotype turned up a few times. V is TRBV6-2 or TRBV6-3 and J is TRBJ1-2, with a tentative D call TRBD1 (5 bases). Germline CDR1 is MNHEY and CDR2 is SVGEGT. The CDR3 is made up of 15 amino acids. Trimming took off 3 bases at V and 2 bases at J, with 13 bases between the two ends. The CDR3 sequence: CASSYGSGKNYGYTF. Written as DNA, the CDR3 is TGTGCCAGCAGTTATGGGTCAGGGAAGAACTATGGCTACACCTTC.

Details on this clonotype: One end of the junction varies from germline; a read error may be responsible. V usage is TRBV28 and J usage is TRBJ2-1; 7 bases are a match to TRBD2. The CDR3 covers 14 residues. The germline V gene has CDR1 MDHEN and CDR2 SYDVKM. The CDR3 DNA is TGTGCCAGCACCAATCTAGCGGTTGGGGTCCGCTCAGTCTTC. Translated, it gives CASTNLAVGVRSVF.

V usage is TRBV5-1 and J usage is TRBJ2-7; tentatively, D is TRBD1 or TRBD2 (5 bases each). Trimming took 0 bases from V and 3 from J, leaving 13 bases between them. The CDR3 totals 15 residues. Germline loops: CDR1 SGHRS, CDR2 YFSETQ. CDR3 loop: CASSLDPGLHYEQYF. As DNA, the CDR3 is TGCGCCAGCAGCTTGGATCCGGGGCTTCACTACGAGCAGTACTTC. The full variable domain, rest sourced from reference TRBV5-1 and TRBJ2-7, is KAGVTQTPRYLIKTRGQQVTLSCSPISGHRSVSWYQQTPGQGLQFLFEYFSETQRNKGNFPGRFSGRQFSNSRSEMNVSTLELGDSALYLCASSLDPGLHYEQYFGPGTRLTVT.

This clonotype showed up just a few times. The rearrangement joins TRBV2 to TRBJ2-7, with no clear D. Trimming removed 5 bases at V and 2 bases at J, with 13 bases between. This CDR3 has 14 residues. In germline, CDR1 is SNHLY, CDR2 FYNNEI. This CDR3 is CASSRAGATYEQYF. The CDR3 DNA follows: TGTGCCAGCAGTCGGGCAGGCGCGACCTACGAGCAGTACTTC.

In this sample, this clonotype turned up a few times. The chain employs TRBV19 and TRBJ1-5; D call uncertain. Germline V gives CDR1 LNHDA, CDR2 SQIVND (reference sequence). V was shortened by 1 base and J by 4 bases, with 5 bases between the two germline ends. The CDR3 covers 13 residues. This chain's CDR3 is CASSIVGNQPQHF. In DNA, the CDR3 is TGTGCCAGTAGTATAGTTGGTAATCAGCCCCAGCATTTT. The full variable domain, with the rest looked up from reference TRBV19 and TRBJ1-5, is DGGITQSPKYLFRKEGQNVTLSCEQNLNHDAMYWYRQDPGQGLRLIYYSQIVNDFQKGDIAEGYSVSREKKESFPLTVTSAQKNPTAFYLCASSIVGNQPQHFGDGTRLSIL.

This clonotype was seen a handful of times. The V and J genes are TRBV6-1 and TRBJ2-2; 10 bases fit TRBD1. The CDR3 sequence is 15 residues long. J was trimmed by 6 bases and V by 4 bases; bases with no gene match: 5. From germline, CDR1 is MNHNS and CDR2 SASEGT. The CDR3 here is CASSVDRGLAGELFF. CDR3 coding DNA: TGTGCCAGCAGTGTTGACAGGGGGCTGGCCGGGGAGCTGTTTTTT.

This clonotype was seen a handful of times. The chain recombines TRBV20-1 with TRBJ2-5; D could derive from TRBD1 or TRBD2 (6 bases each). Trimming took 6 bases from V and 7 from J, leaving 21 bases between them. CDR3 size: 14 residues. Germline loops: CDR1 DFQATT, CDR2 SNEGSKA (reference sequence). CDR3 protein: CSAPLDRPGGTQYF. CDR3 sequence (DNA): TGCAGTGCACCCCTCGACAGGCCCGGGGGGACCCAGTACTTC.

The chain is built from TRBV23-1 and TRBJ2-7; D is perhaps TRBD2 (11 bases). TRBV23-1 is flagged as an ORF with uncertain function. V was pared by 4 bases and J by 6 bases, with 31 bases between. The CDR3 runs to 19 residues. As DNA, the CDR3 is TGCGCCAGCAGTCCTCGCCCGGGACAGGGGACTAGCGGAGTGGGCGAGCAGTACTTC. It codes for CASSPRPGQGTSGVGEQYF.

The CDR3: CASSLAGSSSYEQYF. DNA of the CDR3: TGTGCCAGCAGCCTAGCGGGATCAAGCTCCTACGAGCAGTACTTC. The gene calls are TRBV5-4 and TRBJ2-7; 9 nucleotides line up with TRBD2. From germline, CDR1 is SGHNT and CDR2 YYREEE (reference sequence). This CDR3 contains 15 residues. V shed 4 bases, J shed 0 bases, and the junction held 5 bases outside the gene matches.

By its share, this clonotype is medium-sized. The chain carries TRBV28 and TRBJ2-2; the match to TRBD2 covers 11 bases. Germline loops: CDR1 MDHEN, CDR2 SYDVKM. J gave up 2 bases and V 5 bases, and 1 base lay outside the gene matches. This CDR3 has 15 amino acids. The CDR3 region is CASSLAGGNTGELFF. CDR3 DNA sequence: TGTGCCAGCAGTCTAGCGGGGGGCAACACCGGGGAGCTGTTTTTT.

The rearrangement uses TRBV18 and TRBJ2-7, with 9 bases matching TRBD2. J was trimmed by 0 bases and V by 6 bases; bases with no gene match: 9. The CDR3 runs to 16 residues. From germline, CDR1 is KGHSH and CDR2 LQKENI. CDR3 sequence: CASSRGAGGSSYEQYF. The CDR3 coding sequence is TGTGCCAGCTCCCGCGGTGCGGGAGGGAGCTCCTACGAGCAGTACTTC. The entire variable domain, with the rest obtained from reference TRBV18 and TRBJ2-7, is as follows: NAGVMQNPRHLVRRRGQEARLRCSPMKGHSHVYWYRQLPEEGLKFMVYLQKENIIDESGMPKERFSAEFPKEGPSILRIQQVVRGDSAAYFCASSRGAGGSSYEQYFGPGTRLTVT.

The genes are TRBV28 and TRBJ2-7; 14 nucleotides match TRBD2. CDR3 length: 15 residues. The germline CDR1 and CDR2 sequences are MDHEN and SYDVKM. V trimming: 3 bases; J trimming: 5 bases; junction bases outside the gene matches: 3. The CDR3 DNA is TGTGCCAGCAGTTTGCGACTAGCGGGAGGGGACGAGCAGTACTTC. Encoded protein: CASSLRLAGGDEQYF.

This clonotype appeared a few times. This chain joins TRBV7-2 and TRBJ1-3; TRBD1 might be the D (5 bases). V lost 7 bases and J lost 3, with 25 bases in between. This CDR3 is 18 amino acids long. The germline V gene encodes CDR1 SGHTA and CDR2 FQGNSA. The CDR3 here is CASTPKPIVGAFGNTIYF. CDR3 DNA: TGTGCCAGCACCCCGAAACCTATCGTTGGGGCCTTTGGAAACACCATATATTTT. Using reference TRBV7-2 and TRBJ1-3 for the parts outside the CDR3, the full variable domain is GAGVSQSPSNKVTEKGKDVELRCDPISGHTALYWYRQSLGQGLEFLIYFQGNSAPDKSGLPSDRFSAERTGGSVSTLTIQRTQQEDSAVYLCASTPKPIVGAFGNTIYFGEGSWLTVV.

The rearrangement joins TRBV7-2 to TRBJ2-7; unclear D gene. The CDR3 extends over 14 amino acids. V lost 7 bases and J 2 bases, leaving 15 bases between the germline ends. Germline V gene sequence: CDR1 SGHTA, CDR2 FQGNSA. The CDR3: CASNRAWVTYEQYF. The CDR3 DNA reads as TGTGCCAGCAACCGAGCCTGGGTCACCTACGAGCAGTACTTC.